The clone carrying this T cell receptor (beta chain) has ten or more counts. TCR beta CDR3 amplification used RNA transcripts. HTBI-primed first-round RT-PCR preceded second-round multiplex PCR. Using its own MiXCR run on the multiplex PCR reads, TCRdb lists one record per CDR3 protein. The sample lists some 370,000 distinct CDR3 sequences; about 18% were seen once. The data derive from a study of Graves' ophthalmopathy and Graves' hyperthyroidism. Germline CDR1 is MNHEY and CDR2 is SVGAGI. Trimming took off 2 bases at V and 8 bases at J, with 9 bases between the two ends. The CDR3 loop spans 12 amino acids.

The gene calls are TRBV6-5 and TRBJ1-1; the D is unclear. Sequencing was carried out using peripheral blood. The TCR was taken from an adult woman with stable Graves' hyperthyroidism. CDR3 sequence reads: CASSYDGREAFF. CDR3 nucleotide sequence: TGTGCCAGCAGTTACGATGGACGAGAAGCTTTCTTT.